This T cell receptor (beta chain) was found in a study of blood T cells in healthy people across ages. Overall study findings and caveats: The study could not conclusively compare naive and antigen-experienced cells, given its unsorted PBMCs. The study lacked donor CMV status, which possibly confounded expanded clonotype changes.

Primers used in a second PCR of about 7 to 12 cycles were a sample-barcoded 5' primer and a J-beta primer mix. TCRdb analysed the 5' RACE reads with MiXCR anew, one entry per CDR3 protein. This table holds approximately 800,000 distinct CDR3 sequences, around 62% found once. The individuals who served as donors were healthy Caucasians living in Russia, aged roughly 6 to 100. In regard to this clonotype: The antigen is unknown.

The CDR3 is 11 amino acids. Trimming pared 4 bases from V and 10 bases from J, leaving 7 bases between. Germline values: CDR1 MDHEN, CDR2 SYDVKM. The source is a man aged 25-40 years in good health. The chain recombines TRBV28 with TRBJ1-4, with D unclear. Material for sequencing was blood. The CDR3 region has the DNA TGTGCCAGCAGTTCTGATGCAAAACTGTTTTTT. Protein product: CASSSDAKLFF.